The entry below describes one TCR beta chain. This sample is drawn from a study of blood T cell repertoires in COVID-19. Generated by immunoSEQ multiplex PCR, the TCRdb table keeps only in-frame clones and is missing some. The repertoire holds approximately 85,000 clones, 90% seen once, with approximately 4.3% in the top ten. The CDR3 is 16 residues long. Germline values: CDR1 MDHEN, CDR2 SYDVKM. J gave up 3 bases and V 5 bases, and 9 bases lay outside the gene matches. Sequenced material: peripheral blood. The chain carries TRBV28 and TRBJ2-1, with TRBD1 identical over 8 bases. This TCR was sampled from an elderly woman with active or convalescent COVID-19. CDR3 sequence: CASSTRTGKGYNEQFF. The DNA for the CDR3 is TGTGCCAGCAGTACCCGGACAGGGAAAGGCTACAATGAGCAGTTCTTC.